The entry that follows covers one T cell receptor (beta chain) sequence. Its antigen is currently unknown. TCRdb reprocessed the 5' RACE reads and keeps a single row for each CDR3 protein, giving no DNA. The listing records more than 400,000 distinct CDR3 sequences. The CDR3 has 16 amino acids. Germline loops: CDR1 DFQATT, CDR2 SNEGSKA (reference sequence). The sample belongs to a study of T cells expressing NK-cell markers. General observations from the study: In a handful of donors, dominant CD3+CD56+NKG2C+ clones formed roughly 1.0-7.5% of CD8+ cells.

This TCR came from a woman aged 18 to 75 in good health. The chain combines TRBV20-1 with TRBJ1-3. Sequencing was done on a sample of blood T cells: a sorted CD56 or NKG2C T cell subset, CD4+ or CD8+ T cells, or bulk PBMC T cells (not recorded which). CDR3 loop: CSARDLGTYSGNTIYF.